This T cell receptor (beta chain) was identified in a study of cytomegalovirus exposure and HLA in healthy donors. Study outcomes and limitations: Serostatus for CMV was the only available immune exposure information. Productive status was seen about 87% or about 30% of the time for most TCR beta V segments in an earlier analysis. Other equally common chains were less clonally expanded than HLA-associated TCR beta chains, a later analysis showed.

When sampled, the donors appeared nominally healthy, though they likely had unrecorded immune exposures. With 60 Vbeta and 13 Jbeta primers, the PCR was carried out. The table came from immunoSEQ multiplex PCR; TCRdb's copy has only in-frame clones and leaves some out. The table lists some 80,000 clones, roughly 79% of them singletons. The V gene's germline CDR1 is MGHRA and CDR2 YSYEKL. J lost 4 bases, V lost 1 base, and 7 bases had no gene match. The CDR3 has 16 amino acids. Note on this clone: Its antigen is unknown.

This chain links TRBV4-1 with TRBJ2-3; 8 bases agree with TRBD2. Sequenced input: PBMCs. The sequence was collected from a man between 18 and 35 years old in good health and CMV-seropositive. CDR3 region: CASSQAAGDGADTQYF. CDR3 DNA: TGCGCCAGCAGCCAAGCAGCGGGAGACGGTGCAGATACGCAGTATTTT.